A single sample gave rise to the 22 T cell receptor beta chains below, sequenced in a study of T cells expressing NK-cell markers. Each CDR3 protein gets one entry in TCRdb, which reprocessed the 5' RACE reads and gives no DNA. The specimen's table records roughly 430,000 distinct CDR3 sequences. Sequencing input: blood T cells: a sorted CD56 or NKG2C T cell subset, CD4+ or CD8+ T cells, or bulk PBMC T cells (not recorded which). These receptors were obtained from a woman between 18 and 70 years old in good health.

The chain has TRBV10-3 and TRBJ2-1; TCRdb's D call of TRBD1 is untestable without DNA. The germline CDR1 and CDR2 sequences are ENHRY and SYGVKD. The CDR3 is 16 residues long. The chain's CDR3 is CAIAPGARGTSNEQFF.

V gene TRBV28 combines with J gene TRBJ2-7; with no DNA, the TCRdb D assignment of TRBD2 cannot be verified. The germline CDR1 and CDR2 sequences are MDHEN and SYDVKM. This CDR3 spans 14 amino acids. The CDR3 loop reads CASSLAGGIYEQYF.

This chain uses TRBV20-1 with TRBJ2-2; absent DNA, TCRdb's TRBD1 call cannot be checked. This CDR3 comprises 12 residues. Germline-derived CDR1 and CDR2 are DFQATT and SNEGSKA (reference sequence). CDR3 sequence: CSASPGSRELFF.

The chain uses TRBV10-3 and TRBJ1-2; the TCRdb D gene call, TRBD1, has no DNA to confirm it. The CDR3 sequence is 14 residues long. Germline V CDR1 and CDR2: ENHRY, SYGVKD. The CDR3 spells CAIRPGQENYGYTF.

V and J are TRBV13 and TRBJ2-7; the D gene TCRdb calls, TRBD1, cannot be checked with no DNA. This CDR3 comprises 13 residues. Germline V gives CDR1 PRHDT, CDR2 FYEKMQ (reference sequence). This CDR3 reads CASSGDRRYEQYF.

This chain joins TRBV7-3 and TRBJ2-7; TCRdb gives TRBD2 as the D gene, but with no DNA this cannot be confirmed. Germline CDR1 is SGHTA and CDR2 is FQGTGA. The CDR3 length is 16 residues. CDR3 amino acids: CASSLWGLAGDYEQYF. Variable domain in full (rest from reference TRBV7-3 and TRBJ2-7): GAGVSQTPSNKVTEKGKYVELRCDPISGHTALYWYRQSLGQGPEFLIYFQGTGAADDSGLPNDRFFAVRPEGSVSTLKIQRTERGDSAVYLCASSLWGLAGDYEQYFGPGTRLTVT.

This chain links TRBV11-2 with TRBJ2-5; absent DNA, TCRdb's TRBD2 call cannot be checked. The V gene's germline CDR1 is SGHAT and CDR2 FQNNGV. The CDR3 runs to 17 residues. CDR3 region: CASSSPWGGALQETQYF.

The chain recombines TRBV5-1 with TRBJ2-7; TCRdb gives TRBD2 as the D gene, but with no DNA this cannot be confirmed. Looked up from germline, CDR1 is SGHRS and CDR2 is YFSETQ. The CDR3 extends over 11 amino acids. CDR3 loop: CASSGPSEQYF.

The rearrangement links TRBV7-2 to TRBJ2-1; TCRdb gives TRBD1 as the D gene, but with no DNA this cannot be confirmed. Germline assignment: CDR1 SGHTA and CDR2 FQGNSA. The CDR3 length is 14 residues. CDR3 loop: CASVRGLSYNEQFF. Full variable domain (remainder filled in from reference TRBV7-2 and TRBJ2-1): GAGVSQSPSNKVTEKGKDVELRCDPISGHTALYWYRQSLGQGLEFLIYFQGNSAPDKSGLPSDRFSAERTGGSVSTLTIQRTQQEDSAVYLCASVRGLSYNEQFFGPGTRLTVL.

The rearrangement joins TRBV15 to TRBJ2-3. The length of the CDR3 is 13 residues. CDR1 is LNHNV and CDR2 is YYDKDF in the germline V gene (reference sequence). CDR3: CAIEAWDTDTQYF. The full variable domain, completed using reference TRBV15 and TRBJ2-3, is DAMVIQNPRYQVTQFGKPVTLSCSQTLNHNVMYWYQQKSSQAPKLLFHYYDKDFNNEADTPDNFQSRRPNTSFCFLDIRSPGLGDTAMYLCAIEAWDTDTQYFGPGTRLTVL.

This sequence joins TRBV7-2 and TRBJ2-2. The CDR3 length is 13 residues. Germline V CDR1 and CDR2: SGHTA, FQGNSA. CDR3: CASSSRPEGELFF.

J is TRBJ2-1 and V is TRBV5-5; with no DNA, the TCRdb D assignment of TRBD2 cannot be verified. In germline, CDR1 is SGHKS, CDR2 YYEKEE (reference sequence). This CDR3 contains 15 residues. The CDR3 sequence: CASSLALAGVREQFF.

The chain couples TRBV5-1 to TRBJ2-1. CDR1 and CDR2 (germline): SGHRS, YFSETQ. The CDR3 spans 14 residues. CDR3 in amino acids: CASSLGEPYNEQFF.

J is TRBJ2-5 and V is TRBV20-1; TCRdb's D call, TRBD2, is unchecked because there is no DNA. Germline CDR1 is DFQATT and CDR2 is SNEGSKA (reference sequence). CDR3 length equals 15 residues. The CDR3 region is CSASPGVAGYETQYF.

This sequence joins TRBV7-2 and TRBJ2-5. Germline values: CDR1 SGHTA, CDR2 FQGNSA. CDR3 length equals 12 residues. The chain's CDR3 is CASSWVTETQYF.

This rearrangement joins TRBV3-1 to TRBJ2-1; TCRdb gives TRBD1 as the D gene, but with no DNA this cannot be confirmed. CDR1 is LGHDT and CDR2 is YNNKEL in the germline V gene (reference sequence). CDR3 length equals 16 residues. CDR3 amino acids: CASSQDGASPYNEQFF.

Here the CDR3 reads CASSRKRSSYNEQFF. This chain joins TRBV4-3 and TRBJ2-1. CDR3 length: 15 amino acids. The germline CDR1 and CDR2 sequences are LGHNA and YSLEER.

This sequence joins TRBV11-2 and TRBJ2-2. This CDR3 comprises 15 residues. Germline V gene sequence: CDR1 SGHAT, CDR2 FQNNGV. The CDR3 region is CASSLVVKAPGELFF.

The chain employs TRBV6-5 and TRBJ2-2; with no DNA, the TCRdb D assignment of TRBD1 cannot be verified. The CDR3 consists of 16 residues. Germline assignment: CDR1 MNHEY and CDR2 SVGAGI. CDR3 protein: CASSYFPGQNTGELFF.

The chain is built from TRBV18 and TRBJ2-1. CDR1 is KGHSH, CDR2 LQKENI, per germline. The CDR3 covers 12 residues. The CDR3 loop is CASSPFLAEQFF.

The V and J genes are TRBV28 and TRBJ2-7; TCRdb's D call of TRBD2 is untestable without DNA. Germline V gene data show CDR1 as MDHEN and CDR2 as SYDVKM. The CDR3 spans 15 residues. The chain's CDR3 is CASSLVEGSTYEQYF.

V gene TRBV4-3 combines with J gene TRBJ2-5; checking the TCRdb D call of TRBD1 is not possible without DNA. Germline CDR1 reads LGHNA; CDR2 reads YSLEER. The CDR3 loop spans 16 amino acids. The CDR3 region is CASSQDVGTGGETQYF.